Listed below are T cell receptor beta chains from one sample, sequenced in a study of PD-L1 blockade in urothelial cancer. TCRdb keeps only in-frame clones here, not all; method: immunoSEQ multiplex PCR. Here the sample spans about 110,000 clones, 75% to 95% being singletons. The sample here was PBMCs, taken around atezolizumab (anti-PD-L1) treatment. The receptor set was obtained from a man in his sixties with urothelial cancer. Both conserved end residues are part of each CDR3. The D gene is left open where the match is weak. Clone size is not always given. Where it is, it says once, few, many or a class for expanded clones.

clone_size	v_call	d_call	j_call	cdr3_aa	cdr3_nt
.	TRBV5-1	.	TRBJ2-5	CASSLAATSQETQYF	TGCGCCAGCAGCTTGGCCGCGACTAGTCAAGAGACCCAGTACTTC
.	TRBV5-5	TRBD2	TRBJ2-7	CASSQETSGGTNSYEQYF	TGTGCCAGCAGCCAGGAGACTAGCGGGGGCACTAACTCCTACGAGCAGTACTTC
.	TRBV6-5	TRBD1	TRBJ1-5	CASRRGQSSGQPQHF	TGTGCCAGCAGAAGGGGACAGTCATCCGGTCAGCCCCAGCATTTT
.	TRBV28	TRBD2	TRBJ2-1	CASSSPSGRYNEQFF	TGTGCCAGCAGTTCTCCTAGCGGTCGATACAATGAGCAGTTCTTC
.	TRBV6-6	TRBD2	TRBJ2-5	CASTGTSGRDQETQYF	TGTGCCAGCACCGGGACTAGCGGGAGGGACCAAGAGACCCAGTACTTC
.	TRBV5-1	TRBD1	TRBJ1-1	CASSTGDSWNTEAFF	TGCGCCAGCAGCACGGGGGACAGCTGGAACACTGAAGCTTTCTTT
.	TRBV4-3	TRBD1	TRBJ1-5	CASSQVHTGGDQPQHF	TGCGCCAGCAGCCAAGTTCATACAGGGGGGGATCAGCCCCAGCATTTT
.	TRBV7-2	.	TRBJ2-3	CASSPNVWRSPGDTQYF	TGTGCCAGCAGCCCGAACGTCTGGCGGTCGCCCGGAGATACGCAGTATTTT
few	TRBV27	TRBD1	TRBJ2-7	CASSPLLGQGAVVAYEQYF	TGTGCCAGCAGTCCTTTATTAGGCCAGGGGGCGGTGGTCGCCTACGAGCAGTACTTC
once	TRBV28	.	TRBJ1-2	CASSLQGTYGYTF	TGTGCCAGCAGTCTCCAGGGGACATATGGCTACACCTTC
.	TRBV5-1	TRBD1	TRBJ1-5	CASSFGTGVYSNQPQHF	TGCGCCAGCAGCTTTGGAACAGGGGTCTATAGCAATCAGCCCCAGCATTTT
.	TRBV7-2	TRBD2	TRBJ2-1	CASSLTSGVYNEQFF	TGTGCCAGCAGCTTAACTAGCGGGGTCTACAATGAGCAGTTCTTC
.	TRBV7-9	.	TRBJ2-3	CASSLGGNPTDTQYF	TGTGCCAGCAGCTTAGGAGGGAACCCCACAGATACGCAGTATTTT
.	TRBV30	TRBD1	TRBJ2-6	CAWQDRARVSGANVLTF	TGTGCCTGGCAAGACAGGGCGAGGGTCTCTGGGGCCAACGTCCTGACTTTC
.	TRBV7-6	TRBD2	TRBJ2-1	CASSANIAGGPSDEQFF	TGTGCCAGCAGCGCTAATATAGCGGGGGGGCCGTCGGATGAGCAGTTCTTC
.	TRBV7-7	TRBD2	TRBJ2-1	CASSSRTSSDEQFF	TGTGCTAGCAGTTCTCGGACTAGCTCCGATGAGCAGTTCTTC
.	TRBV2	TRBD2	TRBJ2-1	CASSETSAEQFF	TGTGCCAGCAGTGAAACTAGCGCCGAGCAGTTCTTC
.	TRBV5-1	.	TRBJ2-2	CASSSPSRGGELFF	TGCGCCAGCAGCTCCCCCTCGCGGGGCGGGGAGCTGTTTTTT
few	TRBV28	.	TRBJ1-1	CASSFMGAPAEAFF	TGTGCCAGCAGTTTTATGGGGGCCCCAGCTGAAGCTTTCTTT
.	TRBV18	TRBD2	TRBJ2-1	CASSTGTSGYNEQFF	TGTGCCAGCTCAACCGGGACTAGCGGATACAATGAGCAGTTCTTC
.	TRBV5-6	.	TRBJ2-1	CASSLFRGTSSYNEQFF	TGTGCCAGCAGCCTTTTTCGGGGGACGAGCTCCTACAATGAGCAGTTCTTC
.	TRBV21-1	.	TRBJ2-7	CASIQRTGRDYEQYF	TGTGCCAGCATCCAACGGACAGGCCGGGACTACGAGCAGTACTTC
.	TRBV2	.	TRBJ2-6	CASSDSPGANVLTF	TGTGCCAGCAGCGACTCCCCGGGGGCCAACGTCCTGACTTTC
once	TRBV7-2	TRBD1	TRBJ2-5	CASSLSQGVESPQYF	TGTGCCAGCAGCTTAAGTCAGGGGGTTGAGTCCCCCCAGTACTTC
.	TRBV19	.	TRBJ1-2	CASSSDSQQSYGYTF	TGTGCCAGTAGTTCCGACAGCCAGCAGTCCTATGGCTACACCTTC
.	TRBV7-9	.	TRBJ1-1	CASSFGGEAFF	TGTGCCAGCAGCTTCGGGGGGGAGGCTTTCTTT
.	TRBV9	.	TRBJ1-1	CASSVEGVNTEAFF	TGTGCCAGCAGCGTAGAAGGGGTAAACACTGAAGCTTTCTTT
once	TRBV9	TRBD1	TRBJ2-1	CASSPGQGSYNEQFF	TGTGCCAGCAGCCCTGGACAGGGGAGCTACAATGAGCAGTTCTTC
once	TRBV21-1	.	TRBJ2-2	CASSKRLAGVETGELFF	TGTGCCAGCAGCAAACGGCTAGCGGGAGTTGAAACCGGGGAGCTGTTTTTT
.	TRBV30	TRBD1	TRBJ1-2	CAWDRAGKVYGYTF	TGTGCCTGGGACAGGGCAGGGAAGGTCTATGGCTACACCTTC
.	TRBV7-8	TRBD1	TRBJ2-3	CASDTQGHSTDTQYF	TGTGCCTCAGACACACAGGGGCATAGCACAGATACGCAGTATTTT
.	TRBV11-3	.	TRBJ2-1	CASSPRAGPYNEQFF	TGTGCCAGCAGCCCCCGGGCGGGCCCTTACAATGAGCAGTTCTTC
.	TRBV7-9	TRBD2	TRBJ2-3	CASSLGRAPTDTQYF	TGTGCCAGCAGCTTGGGGAGGGCCCCTACAGATACGCAGTATTTT
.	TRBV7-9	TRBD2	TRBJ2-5	CASGVVFVGGETQYF	TGTGCCAGCGGTGTGGTATTCGTGGGGGGGGAGACCCAGTACTTC
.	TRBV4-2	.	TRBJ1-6	CASSQDSYASYNSPLHF	TGTGCCAGCAGCCAGGACAGTTACGCCTCCTATAATTCACCCCTCCACTTT
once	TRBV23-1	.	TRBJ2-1	CASSQHDSNEQFF	TGCGCCAGCAGTCAACATGACAGCAATGAGCAGTTCTTC
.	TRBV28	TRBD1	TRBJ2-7	CASKRQGHSYEQYF	TGTGCCAGCAAACGACAGGGCCACTCCTACGAGCAGTACTTC
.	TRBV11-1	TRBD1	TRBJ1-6	CASSFGSTGQDNSPLHF	TGTGCCAGCAGCTTCGGATCTACGGGACAGGATAATTCACCCCTCCACTTT
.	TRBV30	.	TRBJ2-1	CAWSVAAPYNEQFF	TGTGCCTGGAGTGTTGCGGCCCCCTACAATGAGCAGTTCTTC
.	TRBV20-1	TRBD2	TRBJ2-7	CRAGTTDEQYF	TGCAGAGCCGGGACTACAGACGAGCAGTACTTC